This T cell receptor (beta chain) was documented in a study of blood T cell repertoires in COVID-19. Looking at the study overall: Sources were T cells, B-cell-depleted T cells, or PBMCs; the material itself was cDNA or gDNA.

Participants were placed into cohorts based on the clinical history they reported. After removal of 5 bases from V and 2 bases from J, the junction contained 5 bases not matched to a gene. The CDR3 consists of 14 residues. Germline V lookup: CDR1 MGHRA, CDR2 YSYEKL. Libraries were prepared by immunoSEQ multiplex PCR; TCRdb keeps only in-frame clonotypes and omits some of them. This sample has approximately 300,000 clones; 87% occur once, and the top ten carry approximately 5.2%. The gene calls are TRBV4-1 and TRBJ1-2; 7 bases line up with TRBD1. Sequenced: PBMCs or T cells enriched from blood (not recorded which). This clonotype was obtained from a woman in her 30s who had recovered from COVID-19. This CDR3 is CASSNTGVNYGYTF. The CDR3 bases are TGCGCCAGCAGCAACACAGGGGTCAACTATGGCTACACCTTC.